This T cell receptor (beta chain) derives from a study of cytomegalovirus exposure and HLA in healthy donors. Repertoires were generated with immunoSEQ multiplex PCR, while TCRdb's copy carries only in-frame clones and drops some. Counted here are about 180,000 clones, about 85% occurring once; the ten biggest clones make up approximately 16%. V lost 1 base and J 7 bases, leaving 17 bases between the germline ends. The germline V gene has CDR1 KGHSH and CDR2 LQKENI. The CDR3 runs to 16 residues. The sequenced material came from PBMCs. This TCR was sampled from a man aged 18 to 35 in good health and CMV-seropositive. V and J are TRBV18 and TRBJ2-1; the D gene is possibly TRBD1 (7 bases). CDR3 in DNA: TGTGCCAGCTCACCACGGTCGGAGGGGGCGGGTAATGAGCAGTTCTTC. This translates into CASSPRSEGAGNEQFF.